This T cell receptor (beta chain) emerged from a study of shared clonotypes between healthy human individuals (dated by TCRdb to 2018 to 2021). General notes on the study: The cohort comprised two women and a few men aged 18 to 49 years. For each donor, three plates each were used for CD4 naive and CD4 memory, two plates were used for CD8 naive, and one plate was used for CD8 memory. To estimate repertoire size and how much clonotype sharing occurs between individuals, the study deeply sequenced the blood TCR repertoires of five healthy adults. To increase sequencing depth and limit assay-specific biases, different laboratories used diverse techniques to prepare libraries and sequence TCR repertoires. Each donor's leukapheresis produced roughly between roughly 0.85 and 9.5 billion PBMCs. Broad study findings and their caveats: Pairwise subsampling indicated that sequencing depth was expected to affect the degree of clonotype sharing among donors. Because the study included only a small number of donors, the genetic and exposure-history diversity represented was limited. Only blood was sampled, and tissue TCR repertoires likely differ from those in blood. Sharing across several donors was observed for around 5% of naive CD4, 3.5% of naive CD8, 2% to 2.5% of memory CD4, and roughly 0.4% of memory CD8 clonotypes. Even with the large sequencing depth, rarefaction of the sorted-subset datasets indicated that sequencing was incomplete. Naive subsets generally had larger estimated clonotype richness than memory subsets did. Clonotypes shared by all four sorted-subset donors showed higher generation probabilities than non-shared clonotypes.

From V the trimming removes 6 bases and from J it removes 5 bases, while the gene matches leave 9 bases of the junction unaccounted for. Inclusive of the bounding cysteine and phenylalanine, the CDR3 is 14 residues long. Kept here is only the CDR3 DNA, which spans 42 bases and is read in frame from base 1. CDR1 and CDR2 were assigned from the germline V gene (reference sequence) as MNHEY and SMNVEV. Using the deep immunoSEQ assay, TCR CDR3 regions were amplified from genomic DNA by multiplex PCR. For each cell subset, the extracted genomic DNA was distributed evenly across all wells of several immunoSEQ 96-well plates, and each plate served as one replicate. Each replicate PCR for sorted subsets received roughly 0.2 ug genomic DNA, equal to some 32,000 T cell genomes. Purified libraries were measured with a Qubit 3.0 fluorometer, size-checked on a Bioanalyzer 2100, and measured again with the KAPA Library Quantification kit. Every immunoSEQ 96-well plate was sequenced on a dedicated single-read 150-cycle Illumina NextSeq 550 flow cell. The original methods were these. Because the immunoSEQ output held only junctional sequences and lacked quality scores, the filtering could not match the filtering applied to full-length reads. To assign V/J genes and CDR3, sequences were annotated against IMGT germline references using PyIR, a Python wrapper for IgBLAST v1.9. Reads were removed for weak V/J assignments (E-value above 1e-6), missing CDR3, stop codons, out-of-frame junctions, or ambiguous translated residues. V3J clonotypes were defined as sequences sharing an identical inferred V gene, J gene, and CDR3 amino acid sequence. To compute the percentage overlap between repertoires, the number of shared unique clonotypes was divided by the size of the smaller repertoire. Repertoire richness was assessed with RTK rarefaction, the Chao1 estimator, and Recon v2.1 estimates of unobserved clonotypes. OLGA was used to compute generation probabilities for all TCRbeta clonotypes that the gDNA method yielded from a handful of donors. TCRdb stores this immuneACCESS table with in-frame sequences only. Part of the clones is absent; in the studies checked, under half of the shortfall reflects unresolved V genes, and no reason is known for the rest. V and J calls plus clone size are reproduced from that table; the DNA served to infer D and trimming. Present in this sample are about 700,000 clones, about 90% of which were seen just once. The ten largest clones represent 24% of the sample.

CD8 naive samples were CD45RO-negative cells positively selected for CCR7, giving a CD45RA+CCR7+ population that excluded TemRA cells. Donors were healthy HIV-negative adults with no recently reported acute infections or vaccinations. All donors were Caucasian adults living in Nashville, Tennessee, USA. Blood was obtained by leukapheresis, after which PBMCs were separated by Ficoll-Histopaque density gradient centrifugation and cryopreserved in liquid nitrogen vapor phase. Analytical flow cytometry was used to check the purity and quantity of every magnetically sorted T cell population. Genomic DNA was isolated from each sorted fraction and quantified by UV absorbance on a Nanodrop 2000c. As concerns this clone: Its antigen is unknown. The input lacks base qualities; no much larger clone sits a single base away.

Sequences were obtained from naive CD8+ T cells sorted from blood. The cell subset or site label on this specimen signifies: CD45RA+CCR7+. This TCR was sampled from a man aged 25-40 years in good health. This chain is built from TRBV27 and TRBJ2-7; 8 central bases correspond to TRBD2. The DNA is TGTGCCAGCAGAGGAGCGGGAGCGAACGACGAGCAGTACTTC. Its protein is CASRGAGANDEQYF.